A selection of T cell receptor beta chains follows, all from one sample in a study of regulatory T cells in long-lasting Graves disease. One entry per CDR3 protein, called by TCRdb with MiXCR from the multiplex PCR reads. The sample holds hundreds of thousands of distinct CDR3 sequences, around 12% seen once. The sample was also linked to a second study, of T cells in Graves' hyperthyroidism and ophthalmopathy.

This specimen consisted of peripheral blood mononuclear cells (PBMCs), obtained at new diagnosis, from a patient treated with antithyroid drugs. Source of these receptors: a woman in her twenties or thirties with Graves disease. The CDR3 runs from the conserved cysteine through the conserved F or W. D genes are given only for firm matches. The listing skips clone size in some rows; elsewhere it reads once, few, many or a size class.

clone_size: .; v_call: TRBV27; d_call: TRBD1; j_call: TRBJ1-2; cdr3_aa: CASSTNRGREDGYTF; cdr3_nt: TGTGCCAGCAGCACAAACAGGGGGAGAGAAGATGGCTACACCTTC
clone_size: few; v_call: TRBV30; d_call: .; j_call: TRBJ2-3; cdr3_aa: CAWSTWTTTSTDTQYF; cdr3_nt: TGTGCCTGGAGTACCTGGACTACAACCAGCACAGATACGCAGTATTTT
clone_size: many; v_call: TRBV2; d_call: .; j_call: TRBJ2-3; cdr3_aa: CASSVTSTDTQYF; cdr3_nt: TGTGCCAGCAGTGTAACTAGCACAGATACGCAGTATTTT
clone_size: few; v_call: TRBV6-1; d_call: .; j_call: TRBJ1-2; cdr3_aa: CASSESGGYGYTF; cdr3_nt: TGTGCCAGCAGTGAATCAGGCGGCTATGGCTACACCTTC
clone_size: many; v_call: TRBV7-2; d_call: .; j_call: TRBJ2-3; cdr3_aa: CASSLGVYASTDTQYF; cdr3_nt: TGTGCCAGCAGCTTAGGGGTTTACGCTAGCACAGATACGCAGTATTTT
clone_size: many; v_call: TRBV18; d_call: .; j_call: TRBJ2-7; cdr3_aa: CASSLGLPPSEQYF; cdr3_nt: TGTGCCAGCTCATTGGGGCTTCCTCCCAGCGAGCAGTACTTC
clone_size: many; v_call: TRBV11-3; d_call: .; j_call: TRBJ2-1; cdr3_aa: CASSHGGAVNEQFF; cdr3_nt: TGTGCCAGCAGCCATGGGGGGGCGGTCAATGAGCAGTTCTTC
clone_size: many; v_call: TRBV9; d_call: .; j_call: TRBJ2-3; cdr3_aa: CASSVDKSTDTQYF; cdr3_nt: TGTGCCAGCAGCGTTGACAAAAGCACAGATACGCAGTATTTT
clone_size: many; v_call: TRBV6-5; d_call: .; j_call: TRBJ1-6; cdr3_aa: CASSFPLSPLHF; cdr3_nt: TGTGCCAGCAGTTTTCCTCTCTCACCCCTCCACTTT
clone_size: few; v_call: TRBV6-1; d_call: .; j_call: TRBJ2-7; cdr3_aa: CASSESAETYEQYF; cdr3_nt: TGTGCCAGCAGTGAGTCGGCAGAGACCTACGAGCAGTACTTC
clone_size: .; v_call: TRBV10-3; d_call: .; j_call: TRBJ2-3; cdr3_aa: CAIAREFTDTQYF; cdr3_nt: TGTGCCATCGCGCGGGAATTCACAGATACGCAGTATTTT
clone_size: many; v_call: TRBV5-5; d_call: TRBD1; j_call: TRBJ2-7; cdr3_aa: CASSPGTESYEQYF; cdr3_nt: TGTGCCAGCAGCCCGGGGACAGAGTCCTACGAGCAGTACTTC
clone_size: many; v_call: TRBV11-2; d_call: .; j_call: TRBJ1-1; cdr3_aa: CASSLYYGSNTEAFF; cdr3_nt: TGTGCCAGCAGCTTATATTACGGGTCTAACACTGAAGCTTTCTTT
clone_size: many; v_call: TRBV11-2; d_call: TRBD2; j_call: TRBJ2-1; cdr3_aa: CASSLEPGLAGYNEQFF; cdr3_nt: TGTGCCAGCAGCTTAGAACCGGGACTAGCGGGATACAATGAGCAGTTCTTC
clone_size: many; v_call: TRBV11-2; d_call: TRBD1; j_call: TRBJ1-6; cdr3_aa: CASSFPRATGNNSPLHF; cdr3_nt: TGTGCCAGCAGCTTCCCTAGGGCGACAGGGAATAATTCACCCCTCCACTTT
clone_size: many; v_call: TRBV5-1; d_call: .; j_call: TRBJ2-4; cdr3_aa: CASSLRFLGDTQYF; cdr3_nt: TGCGCCAGCAGCTTGAGATTCCTAGGGGACACCCAGTACTTC
clone_size: few; v_call: TRBV9; d_call: .; j_call: TRBJ2-1; cdr3_aa: CASSVGTGYNEQFF; cdr3_nt: TGTGCCAGCAGCGTAGGTACAGGGTACAATGAGCAGTTCTTC
clone_size: .; v_call: TRBV6-2/TRBV6-3; d_call: .; j_call: TRBJ1-2; cdr3_aa: CASTGTSYGYTF; cdr3_nt: TGTGCCAGCACAGGGACGAGCTATGGCTACACCTTC
clone_size: .; v_call: TRBV10-2; d_call: .; j_call: TRBJ2-3; cdr3_aa: CASSLEWDTQYF; cdr3_nt: TGCGCCAGCAGTTTGGAGTGGGATACGCAGTATTTT
clone_size: many; v_call: TRBV3-1; d_call: .; j_call: TRBJ1-2; cdr3_aa: CASSQDRGHGGYTF; cdr3_nt: TGTGCCAGCAGCCAAGATCGGGGACATGGCGGCTACACCTTC
clone_size: many; v_call: TRBV11-2; d_call: .; j_call: TRBJ2-1; cdr3_aa: CASSTTSLVNEQFF; cdr3_nt: TGTGCCAGCAGCACGACTAGTTTGGTCAATGAGCAGTTCTTC
clone_size: .; v_call: TRBV20-1; d_call: .; j_call: TRBJ1-1; cdr3_aa: CSAPPGGGTEAFF; cdr3_nt: TGCAGTGCCCCGCCCGGGGGGGGCACTGAAGCTTTCTTT
clone_size: few; v_call: TRBV7-3; d_call: .; j_call: TRBJ2-2; cdr3_aa: CASSLIGANTGELFF; cdr3_nt: TGTGCCAGCAGCTTAATAGGGGCGAACACCGGGGAGCTGTTTTTT
clone_size: few; v_call: TRBV20-1; d_call: TRBD2; j_call: TRBJ2-7; cdr3_aa: CSARDSTSGRYEQYF; cdr3_nt: TGCAGTGCTAGAGATTCGACTAGCGGCCGCTACGAGCAGTACTTC
clone_size: once; v_call: TRBV19; d_call: .; j_call: TRBJ2-4; cdr3_aa: CASSIGQRLLAKNIQYF; cdr3_nt: TGTGCCAGTAGTATCGGTCAGAGACTGTTAGCCAAAAACATTCAGTACTTC
clone_size: .; v_call: TRBV7-2; d_call: TRBD2; j_call: TRBJ2-2; cdr3_aa: CASSLALAAGELFF; cdr3_nt: TGTGCCAGCAGCTTAGCACTAGCGGCCGGGGAGCTGTTTTTT
clone_size: many; v_call: TRBV28; d_call: .; j_call: TRBJ2-3; cdr3_aa: CASSLLTSTDTQYF; cdr3_nt: TGTGCCAGCAGTTTATTAACTAGCACAGATACGCAGTATTTT
clone_size: .; v_call: TRBV2; d_call: TRBD2; j_call: TRBJ2-1; cdr3_aa: CASSERLAGALGNEQFF; cdr3_nt: TGTGCCAGCAGTGAAAGACTAGCGGGAGCATTGGGCAATGAGCAGTTCTTC
clone_size: few; v_call: TRBV10-3; d_call: .; j_call: TRBJ1-1; cdr3_aa: CAISDTGTTEAFF; cdr3_nt: TGTGCCATCAGTGATACAGGCACCACTGAAGCTTTCTTT
clone_size: many; v_call: TRBV2; d_call: .; j_call: TRBJ1-3; cdr3_aa: CASKTGPGNTIYF; cdr3_nt: TGTGCCAGCAAAACAGGGCCCGGAAACACCATATATTTT
clone_size: .; v_call: TRBV2; d_call: TRBD1; j_call: TRBJ1-4; cdr3_aa: CASSSGTGSEKLFF; cdr3_nt: TGTGCCAGCAGCTCCGGGACAGGGTCTGAAAAACTGTTTTTT